This is a list of T cell receptor beta chains from one sample in a study of T cells in Graves' hyperthyroidism and ophthalmopathy. TCRdb re-called the multiplex PCR reads through MiXCR, storing one row per CDR3 protein. This sample has 360,000 or so distinct CDR3 sequences, with 18% found just once. Sequences were obtained from blood. The receptors were sampled from a woman between 35 and 50 years old with Graves' ophthalmopathy. The CDR3 runs from the conserved cysteine through the conserved F or W. D genes are given only for firm matches. Clone size is stated in some rows and not others, as once, few, many or a class when expanded.

V: TRBV24-1
D: TRBD1
J: TRBJ1-2
size: NA
CDR3: CATMGQDANYGYTF
DNA: TGTGCCACCATGGGACAGGATGCTAACTATGGCTACACCTTC

V: TRBV12-3/TRBV12-4
D: NA
J: TRBJ2-7
size: many
CDR3: CASSFSPKTYEQYF
DNA: TGTGCCAGCAGTTTTAGTCCTAAAACCTACGAGCAGTACTTC

V: TRBV5-1
D: NA
J: TRBJ2-7
size: many
CDR3: CASSLGSQRVEQYF
DNA: TGCGCCAGCAGCCTAGGGAGCCAGCGAGTCGAGCAGTACTTC

V: TRBV15
D: TRBD2
J: TRBJ2-5
size: many
CDR3: CATSRGLADAWETQYF
DNA: TGTGCCACCAGCAGAGGGCTAGCGGACGCCTGGGAGACCCAGTACTTC

V: TRBV6-5
D: NA
J: TRBJ2-5
size: many
CDR3: CASSYSRRVETQYF
DNA: TGTGCCAGCAGTTACTCCCGGCGGGTTGAGACCCAGTACTTC

V: TRBV12-3/TRBV12-4
D: NA
J: TRBJ2-5
size: NA
CDR3: CASWEGQRETLYF
DNA: TGTGCCAGCTGGGAAGGACAACGAGAGACCCTGTACTTC

V: TRBV7-8
D: NA
J: TRBJ1-5
size: many
CDR3: CASSLEGPITGGNQPQHF
DNA: TGTGCCAGCAGCTTAGAAGGACCGATAACTGGTGGCAATCAGCCCCAGCATTTT

V: TRBV11-1
D: TRBD2
J: TRBJ2-1
size: few
CDR3: CASSFRGLASNEQFF
DNA: TGTGCCAGCAGCTTTAGAGGACTAGCGAGCAATGAGCAGTTCTTC

V: TRBV7-9
D: NA
J: TRBJ1-1
size: many
CDR3: CASSFIPMGNLATEAFF
DNA: TGTGCCAGCAGCTTTATCCCGATGGGGAATTTGGCCACTGAAGCTTTCTTT

V: TRBV12-3/TRBV12-4
D: TRBD2
J: TRBJ2-2
size: NA
CDR3: CASTPIAGGGYTGELFF
DNA: TGTGCCAGCACCCCCATAGCGGGAGGAGGATATACCGGGGAGCTGTTTTTT

V: TRBV7-3
D: TRBD2
J: TRBJ2-1
size: many
CDR3: CASSLGTSGMQSEQFF
DNA: TGTGCCAGCAGCTTAGGGACTAGCGGGATGCAGAGTGAGCAGTTCTTC

V: TRBV5-1
D: TRBD1
J: TRBJ2-7
size: many
CDR3: CASSQGTVQSYEQYF
DNA: TGCGCCAGCAGCCAAGGGACAGTACAATCCTACGAGCAGTACTTC

V: TRBV19
D: TRBD1
J: TRBJ1-5
size: many
CDR3: CASSTGQVTDSNQPQHF
DNA: TGTGCCAGTAGCACGGGACAGGTAACAGATAGCAATCAGCCCCAGCATTTT

V: TRBV12-3/TRBV12-4
D: NA
J: TRBJ1-1
size: many
CDR3: CASSLVVLGARRDTEAFF
DNA: TGTGCCAGCAGTTTAGTGGTTCTGGGGGCGCGTAGGGACACTGAAGCTTTCTTT

V: TRBV5-1
D: NA
J: TRBJ2-7
size: many
CDR3: CASSLGLRSYEQYF
DNA: TGCGCCAGCAGCTTGGGACTTCGCTCCTACGAGCAGTACTTC

V: TRBV3-1
D: NA
J: TRBJ2-5
size: once
CDR3: CASSHGGLPGETQYF
DNA: TGTGCCAGCAGCCACGGCGGACTCCCCGGGGAGACTCAGTACTTC

V: TRBV20-1
D: NA
J: TRBJ1-2
size: many
CDR3: CSASAGNGYTF
DNA: TGCAGTGCTAGCGCGGGGAATGGCTACACCTTC

V: TRBV2
D: NA
J: TRBJ1-5
size: NA
CDR3: CASSVTVPGEPQHF
DNA: TGTGCCAGCAGTGTTACGGTACCTGGGGAGCCCCAGCATTTT

V: TRBV11-2
D: NA
J: TRBJ2-7
size: many
CDR3: CASSLTLDRNF
DNA: TGTGCCAGCAGCTTAACACTAGATCGAAACTTC

V: TRBV29-1
D: NA
J: TRBJ1-1
size: many
CDR3: CSAEGGPNTEAFF
DNA: TGCAGCGCAGAAGGGGGGCCGAACACTGAAGCTTTCTTT

V: TRBV29-1
D: NA
J: TRBJ2-7
size: many
CDR3: CSVVDQPSQYF
DNA: TGCAGCGTTGTCGACCAACCCTCGCAGTACTTC

V: TRBV12-3/TRBV12-4
D: TRBD2
J: TRBJ2-7
size: many
CDR3: CASSLASGSGSYEQYF
DNA: TGTGCCAGCAGTTTAGCGAGCGGGAGTGGATCTTACGAGCAGTACTTC

V: TRBV29-1
D: TRBD1
J: TRBJ1-1
size: many
CDR3: CSAPGTGEAVTEAFF
DNA: TGCAGCGCCCCCGGGACAGGGGAGGCTGTAACTGAAGCTTTCTTT

V: TRBV27
D: TRBD2
J: TRBJ2-7
size: many
CDR3: CASGGLAKYEQYF
DNA: TGTGCCAGCGGAGGACTAGCGAAGTACGAGCAGTACTTC

V: TRBV6-1
D: NA
J: TRBJ2-1
size: many
CDR3: CASSSWGNEQFF
DNA: TGTGCCAGCAGTAGTTGGGGTAATGAGCAGTTCTTC

V: TRBV12-3/TRBV12-4
D: TRBD1
J: TRBJ2-6
size: many
CDR3: CASSLFTGGSGANVLTF
DNA: TGTGCCAGCAGTTTATTCACAGGGGGCTCTGGGGCCAACGTCCTGACTTTC

V: TRBV20-1
D: TRBD1
J: TRBJ1-5
size: many
CDR3: CSASRTGGDQPQHF
DNA: TGCAGTGCTAGTCGCACAGGGGGCGATCAGCCCCAGCATTTT

V: TRBV6-1
D: NA
J: TRBJ2-4
size: NA
CDR3: CASMGTLNIQYF
DNA: TGTGCCAGTATGGGCACCCTAAACATTCAGTACTTC

V: TRBV10-2
D: NA
J: TRBJ2-1
size: many
CDR3: CASSGWEWSYNEQFF
DNA: TGCGCCAGCAGTGGGTGGGAGTGGTCCTACAATGAGCAGTTCTTC

V: TRBV20-1
D: TRBD2
J: TRBJ2-5
size: NA
CDR3: CSAKGTSGQETQYF
DNA: TGCAGTGCTAAAGGGACTAGCGGTCAAGAGACCCAGTACTTC

V: TRBV6-5
D: NA
J: TRBJ2-2
size: many
CDR3: CASSKDRLRELFF
DNA: TGTGCCAGCAGCAAGGACAGACTGAGGGAGCTGTTTTTT

V: TRBV6-1
D: NA
J: TRBJ1-3
size: many
CDR3: CASSDLIFSGNTIYF
DNA: TGTGCCAGCAGTGATCTGATCTTCTCTGGAAACACCATATATTTT

V: TRBV15
D: NA
J: TRBJ2-5
size: many
CDR3: CATSSPGGQETQYF
DNA: TGTGCCACCAGCAGTCCTGGCGGCCAAGAGACCCAGTACTTC

V: TRBV6-2/TRBV6-3
D: NA
J: TRBJ1-5
size: many
CDR3: CASSYPGQNQPQHF
DNA: TGTGCCAGCAGTTACCCCGGACAAAATCAGCCCCAGCATTTT

V: TRBV7-3
D: TRBD2
J: TRBJ2-2
size: many
CDR3: CASSLHGLAGVSGGELFF
DNA: TGTGCCAGCAGCTTACACGGACTAGCGGGAGTTTCGGGCGGGGAGCTGTTTTTT

V: TRBV6-1
D: NA
J: TRBJ1-1
size: many
CDR3: CASSKNTEAFF
DNA: TGTGCCAGCAGTAAGAACACTGAAGCTTTCTTT

V: TRBV6-2/TRBV6-3
D: TRBD1
J: TRBJ1-2
size: NA
CDR3: CASSYPPGTEDGYTF
DNA: TGTGCCAGCAGTTACCCACCAGGGACAGAGGATGGCTACACCTTC

V: TRBV7-2
D: NA
J: TRBJ1-1
size: NA
CDR3: CASSLGLSSTEAFF
DNA: TGTGCCAGCAGCTTAGGGCTGTCAAGCACTGAAGCTTTCTTT

V: TRBV6-2/TRBV6-3
D: NA
J: TRBJ2-5
size: few
CDR3: CASSQNREWETQYF
DNA: TGTGCCAGCAGCCAGAACCGGGAATGGGAGACCCAGTACTTC

V: TRBV6-1
D: TRBD1
J: TRBJ2-7
size: few
CDR3: CASQYRGPYEQYF
DNA: TGTGCCAGCCAATACAGGGGTCCCTACGAGCAGTACTTC

V: TRBV7-3
D: TRBD2
J: TRBJ2-2
size: NA
CDR3: CACCWGGLAVNTGELFF
DNA: TGTGCCTGCTGCTGGGGGGGACTAGCGGTCAACACCGGGGAGCTGTTTTTT